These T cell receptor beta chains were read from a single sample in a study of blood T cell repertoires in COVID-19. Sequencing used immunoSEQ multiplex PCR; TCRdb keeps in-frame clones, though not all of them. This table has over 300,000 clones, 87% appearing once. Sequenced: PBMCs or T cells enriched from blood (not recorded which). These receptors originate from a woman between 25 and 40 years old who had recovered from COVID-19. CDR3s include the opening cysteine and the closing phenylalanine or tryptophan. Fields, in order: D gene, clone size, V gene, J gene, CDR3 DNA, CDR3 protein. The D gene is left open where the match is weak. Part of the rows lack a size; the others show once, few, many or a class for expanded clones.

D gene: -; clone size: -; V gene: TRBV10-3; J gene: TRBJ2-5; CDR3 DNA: TGTGCCATCAGTGACCAGGGAGAGACCCAGTACTTC; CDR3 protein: CAISDQGETQYF
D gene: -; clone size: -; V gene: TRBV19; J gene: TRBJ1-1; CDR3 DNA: TGTGCCAGTAGTATAAGGGCAGGGTTGAACACTGAAGCTTTCTTT; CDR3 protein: CASSIRAGLNTEAFF
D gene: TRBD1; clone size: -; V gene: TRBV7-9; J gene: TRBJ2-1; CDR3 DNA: TGTGCCAGCAGCTCAGGGACAGCCGGCATAAGCGAGCAGTTCTTC; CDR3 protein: CASSSGTAGISEQFF
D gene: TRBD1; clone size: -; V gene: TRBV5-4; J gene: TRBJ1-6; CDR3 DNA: TGTGCCAGCAGCCCGGGACAGGGAAGAAATTCACCCCTCCACTTT; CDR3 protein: CASSPGQGRNSPLHF
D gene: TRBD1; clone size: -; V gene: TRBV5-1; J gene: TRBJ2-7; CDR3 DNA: TGCGCCAGCAGCTTGGCCGGGACAGGATCCTACGAGCAGTACTTC; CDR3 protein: CASSLAGTGSYEQYF
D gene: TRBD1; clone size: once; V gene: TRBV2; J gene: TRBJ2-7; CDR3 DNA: TGTGCCAGCAGTCCGGACAGGGTTGTCCCCTACGAGCAGTACTTC; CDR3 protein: CASSPDRVVPYEQYF
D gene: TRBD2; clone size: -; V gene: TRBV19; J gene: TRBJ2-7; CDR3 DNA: TGTGCCACCCGGGGGGGGATGGAGCAGTACTTC; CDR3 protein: CATRGGMEQYF
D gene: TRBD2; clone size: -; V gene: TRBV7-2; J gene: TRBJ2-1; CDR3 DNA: TGTGCCAGCAGCCCCAACCGACCGGGACTAGCTTACAATGAGCAGTTCTTC; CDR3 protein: CASSPNRPGLAYNEQFF
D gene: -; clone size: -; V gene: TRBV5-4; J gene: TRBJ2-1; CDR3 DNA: TGTGCCAGCAGCTTGCGTGACAGCAGGTTTTCCGAGCAGTTCTTC; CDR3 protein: CASSLRDSRFSEQFF
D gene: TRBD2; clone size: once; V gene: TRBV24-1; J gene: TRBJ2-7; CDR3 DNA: TGTGCCACCAGTGCGTCCGGGACTAGAAGCGAGCAGTACTTC; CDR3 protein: CATSASGTRSEQYF
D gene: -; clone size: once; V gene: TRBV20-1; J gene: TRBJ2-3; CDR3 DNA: TGCAGTGCTGGTGGAGCAGATACGCAGTATTTT; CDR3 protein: CSAGGADTQYF
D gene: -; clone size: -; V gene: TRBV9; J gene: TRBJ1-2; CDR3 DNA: TGTGCCAGCAGCCCCAACCAGAATGGCTACACCTTC; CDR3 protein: CASSPNQNGYTF
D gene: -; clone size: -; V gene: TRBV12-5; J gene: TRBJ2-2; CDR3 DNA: TGTGCTAGTGGTTTGCTTCTGAACACCGGGGAGCTGTTTTTT; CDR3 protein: CASGLLLNTGELFF
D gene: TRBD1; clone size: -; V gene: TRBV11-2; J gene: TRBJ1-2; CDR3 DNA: TGTGCCAGCAGTCGACAGGGGGCACACTATGGCTACACCTTC; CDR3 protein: CASSRQGAHYGYTF
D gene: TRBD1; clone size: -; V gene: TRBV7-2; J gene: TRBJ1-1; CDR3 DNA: TGTGCCAGCAGCCATCCCGGGACAGGGGTTTTTAAGGCTGAAGCTTTCTTT; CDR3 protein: CASSHPGTGVFKAEAFF
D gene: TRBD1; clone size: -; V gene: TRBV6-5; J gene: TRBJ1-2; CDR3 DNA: TGTGCCAGCAGACCAACCGGGACAGGGCTTCGGGGCTACACCTTC; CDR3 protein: CASRPTGTGLRGYTF
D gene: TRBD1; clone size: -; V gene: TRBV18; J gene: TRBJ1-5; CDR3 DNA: TGTGCCAGCTCACCTCTGGACAGGGCTGAAAATCAGCCCCAGCATTTT; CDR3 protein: CASSPLDRAENQPQHF
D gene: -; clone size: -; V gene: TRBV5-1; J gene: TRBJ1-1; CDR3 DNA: TGCGCCAGCAGCTTGTCTGCGGCGGGAGGGACTGAAGCTTTCTTT; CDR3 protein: CASSLSAAGGTEAFF
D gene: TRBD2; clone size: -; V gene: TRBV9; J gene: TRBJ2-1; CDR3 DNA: TGTGCCAGCAGCGCCGCCGGGACTAGCGGGTGGGGTGAGCAGTTCTTC; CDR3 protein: CASSAAGTSGWGEQFF
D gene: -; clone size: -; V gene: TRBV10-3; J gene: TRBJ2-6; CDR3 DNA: TGTGCCATCGCGGGGTCTGGGGCCAACGTCCTGACTTTC; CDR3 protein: CAIAGSGANVLTF
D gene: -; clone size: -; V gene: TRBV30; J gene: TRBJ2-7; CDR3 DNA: TGTGCCTGGGCGGGGACCTACGAGCAGTACTTC; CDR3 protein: CAWAGTYEQYF
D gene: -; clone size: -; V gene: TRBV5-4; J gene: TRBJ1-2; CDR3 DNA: TGTGCCAGCAGCTTGGGGTCGGCAGGCGAATATGGCTACACCTTC; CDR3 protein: CASSLGSAGEYGYTF
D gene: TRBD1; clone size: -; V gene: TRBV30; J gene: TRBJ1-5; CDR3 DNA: TGTGCCTGGAGTGACGTGGGACAGGCCCAACCCCAGCATTTT; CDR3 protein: CAWSDVGQAQPQHF
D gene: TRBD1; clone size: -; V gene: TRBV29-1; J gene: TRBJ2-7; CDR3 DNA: TGCAGCGTTGAAAGGACAGGGGGTTCCTACGAGCAGTACTTC; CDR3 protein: CSVERTGGSYEQYF
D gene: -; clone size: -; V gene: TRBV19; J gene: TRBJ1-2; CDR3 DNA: TGTGCCGGTAGTAATCCCGGGCGGGCAGGACATGGCTACACCTTC; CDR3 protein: CAGSNPGRAGHGYTF
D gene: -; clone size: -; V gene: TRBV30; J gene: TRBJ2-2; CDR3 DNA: TGTGCCTGGATCGGGCAGGGTATCTCCGGGGAGCTGTTTTTT; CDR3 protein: CAWIGQGISGELFF
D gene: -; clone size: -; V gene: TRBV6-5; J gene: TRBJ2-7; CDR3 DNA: TGTGCCAGCAGTTACAGACAGTATGTCTCCTACGAGCAGTACTTC; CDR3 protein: CASSYRQYVSYEQYF
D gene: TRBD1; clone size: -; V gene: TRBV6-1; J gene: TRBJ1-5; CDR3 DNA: TGTGCCAGCAGTGACCCACAGGGGGCGGGCAATCAGCCCCAGCATTTT; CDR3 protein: CASSDPQGAGNQPQHF
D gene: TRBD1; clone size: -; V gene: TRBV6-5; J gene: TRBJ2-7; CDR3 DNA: TGTGCCAGCAGTTACCGGACAGGGGACTACGAGCAGTACTTC; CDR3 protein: CASSYRTGDYEQYF
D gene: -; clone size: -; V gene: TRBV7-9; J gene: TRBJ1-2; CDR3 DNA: TGTGCCAGCAGCTTGATCTTTGGAGCTGAAGATGGCTACACCTTC; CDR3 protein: CASSLIFGAEDGYTF
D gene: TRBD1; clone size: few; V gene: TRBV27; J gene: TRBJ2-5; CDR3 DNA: TGTGCCAGCAGTCCCGACAGGGTTGGAGAGACCCAGTACTTC; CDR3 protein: CASSPDRVGETQYF
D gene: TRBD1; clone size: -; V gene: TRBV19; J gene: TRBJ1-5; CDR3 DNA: TGTGCCAGTAGAGGGACAGGACATAGCAATCAGCCCCAGCATTTT; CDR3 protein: CASRGTGHSNQPQHF
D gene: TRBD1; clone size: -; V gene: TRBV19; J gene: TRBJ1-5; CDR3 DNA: TGTGCCAGTAGTATGGGGACAGCCAATCAGCCCCAGCATTTT; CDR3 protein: CASSMGTANQPQHF
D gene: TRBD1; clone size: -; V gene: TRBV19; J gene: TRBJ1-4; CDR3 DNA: TGTGCCAGTAGTACCTCCGGGACAGAGAATGAAAAACTGTTTTTT; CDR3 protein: CASSTSGTENEKLFF
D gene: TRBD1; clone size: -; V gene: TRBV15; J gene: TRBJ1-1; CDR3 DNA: TGTGCCACCAGCTGGGACAGGGCCGTAGTAGCTTTCTTT; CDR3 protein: CATSWDRAVVAFF
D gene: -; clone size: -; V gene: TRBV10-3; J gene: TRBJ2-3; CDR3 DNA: TGTGCCATCAGTGGAAGCGGTCCAGACACAGATACGCAGTATTTT; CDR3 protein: CAISGSGPDTDTQYF
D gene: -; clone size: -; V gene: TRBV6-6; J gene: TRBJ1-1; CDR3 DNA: TGTGCCAGCAGTCCCGGCCCGGACAGATACAGGAACACTGAAGCTTTCTTT; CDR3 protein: CASSPGPDRYRNTEAFF
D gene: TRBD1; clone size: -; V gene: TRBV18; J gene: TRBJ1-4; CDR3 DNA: TGTGCCAGCTCACAAAACGGGGGACAGGGGCCTGAAAAACTGTTTTTT; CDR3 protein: CASSQNGGQGPEKLFF
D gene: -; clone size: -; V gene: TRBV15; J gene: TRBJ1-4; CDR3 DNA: TGTGCCACCAGCAGTTCCGGGACAGAAAAACTGTTTTTT; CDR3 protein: CATSSSGTEKLFF
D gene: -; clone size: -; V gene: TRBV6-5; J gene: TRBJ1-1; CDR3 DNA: TGTGCCAGCTCGACAGCGCTCACTGAAGCTTTCTTT; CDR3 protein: CASSTALTEAFF
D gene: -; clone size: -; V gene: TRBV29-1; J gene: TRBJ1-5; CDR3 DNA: TGCAGCGTGGGGCAAGCGGGGGGTCAGCCCCAGCATTTT; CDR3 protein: CSVGQAGGQPQHF
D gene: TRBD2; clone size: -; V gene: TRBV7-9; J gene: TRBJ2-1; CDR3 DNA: TGTGCCAGCAGCCCTGGGGAGGGCAATGAGCAGTTCTTC; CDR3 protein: CASSPGEGNEQFF
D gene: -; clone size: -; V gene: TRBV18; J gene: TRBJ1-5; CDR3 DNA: TGTGCCAGCTCACTCGAAGGGGGTAGCAATCAGCCCCAGCATTTT; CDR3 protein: CASSLEGGSNQPQHF
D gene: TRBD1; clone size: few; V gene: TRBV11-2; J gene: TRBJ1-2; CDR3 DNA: TGTGCCAGCAGCGGGGGCGAAAAGGACAGGGGGTTGTATGGCTACACCTTC; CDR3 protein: CASSGGEKDRGLYGYTF
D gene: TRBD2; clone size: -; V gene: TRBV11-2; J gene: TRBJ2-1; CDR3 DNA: TGTGCCAGCAGCTTAGATTGGCCGGGACTAGTGGCGGTTGAGCAGTTCTTC; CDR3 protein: CASSLDWPGLVAVEQFF